Listed below are T cell receptor beta chains from one sample, sequenced in a study of blood T cell repertoires in COVID-19. Clones were read by immunoSEQ multiplex PCR, and TCRdb kept only the in-frame ones, dropping some. This sample has 23,000 or so clones, with approximately 90% found just once. Sequenced: peripheral blood. The receptors derive from a human donor in a cohort sampled during active COVID-19. Each CDR3 is given with its conserved first and last residue. The order of the fields is V gene, clone size, D gene, J gene, CDR3 DNA, CDR3 protein. A D gene is named only where the DNA matches it firmly. Size values are once, few and many counts, or a class for expanded clones, and some rows have none.

>TRBV28|.|.|TRBJ2-4
TGTGCCAGCAGTGCCCCATCGGGGGGCTGGGTCAAAAACATTCAGTACTTC
CASSAPSGGWVKNIQYF
>TRBV12-3/TRBV12-4|.|TRBD1|TRBJ1-1
TGTGCCAGCGAGGGACAGGGGAACACTGAAGCTTTCTTT
CASEGQGNTEAFF
>TRBV27|.|TRBD1|TRBJ1-5
TGTGCCAGCAGTCCTTACACAGGGGCGGTCGGCAATCAGCCCCAGCATTTT
CASSPYTGAVGNQPQHF
>TRBV19|.|.|TRBJ1-2
TGTGCCAGTAGTATTCAGGGCCGCGGGGACTATGGCTACACCTTC
CASSIQGRGDYGYTF
>TRBV6-6|.|TRBD2|TRBJ2-1
TGTGCCAGCAGTTACCCAGGGACTAGCAGAAACAATGAGCAGTTCTTC
CASSYPGTSRNNEQFF
>TRBV7-9|.|.|TRBJ2-5
TGTGCCAGCAAGACAGGAGCTCAAGAGACCCAGTACTTC
CASKTGAQETQYF
>TRBV28|.|.|TRBJ1-5
TGTGCCAGCAGTTCGATGCCGCAGGGAAGGCAGCCCCAGCATTTT
CASSSMPQGRQPQHF
>TRBV6-5|.|.|TRBJ2-2
TGTGCCAGCAGTTACTCGTTAGGGGTCACCGGGGAGCTGTTTTTT
CASSYSLGVTGELFF
>TRBV18|.|.|TRBJ1-5
TGTGCCAGCTCGCAGAAGACAGGCTATAGCAATCAGCCCCAGCATTTT
CASSQKTGYSNQPQHF
>TRBV6-5|once|.|TRBJ1-2
TGTGCCAGCAGTTACTCCGGACAGCTAAACTATGGCTACACCTTC
CASSYSGQLNYGYTF
>TRBV7-2|.|TRBD2|TRBJ2-1
TGTGCCAGCAGCACCGGACTAGCGGGAGAATGTTTCTTC
CASSTGLAGECFF
>TRBV11-3|.|TRBD1|TRBJ2-3
TGTGCCAGCAGCTTATGGGGACAGGGGGCAACAGATACGCAGTATTTT
CASSLWGQGATDTQYF
>TRBV10-3|.|.|TRBJ2-3
TGTGCCATCATGGAGGAGGGCCGTAAATCAGATACGCAGTATTTT
CAIMEEGRKSDTQYF
>TRBV6-6|.|TRBD2|TRBJ2-3
TGTGCCAGCAGACACTCGGGGGGTAGGGTGGATACGCAGTATTTT
CASRHSGGRVDTQYF
>TRBV4-1|few|.|TRBJ2-7
TGCGCCAGCAGCCAAGAGGGAACGACAGGTGGCGAGCAGTACTTC
CASSQEGTTGGEQYF
>TRBV18|.|TRBD1|TRBJ2-2
TGTGCCAGCTCACTGCAACAGGGGAGAAACACCGGGGAGCTGTTTTTT
CASSLQQGRNTGELFF
>TRBV18|.|TRBD1|TRBJ2-5
TGTGCCAGCTCACCAGGGACAGGGCGTGAAGTCCAGTACTTC
CASSPGTGREVQYF
>TRBV19|.|TRBD1|TRBJ1-5
TGTGCCAGTAGTATCTTTCCCGACAGGGTAGGTCAGCCCCAGCATTTT
CASSIFPDRVGQPQHF
>TRBV12-1|once|.|TRBJ2-3
TGTGCCAGCAGCCATCCCCCGGGACAAACCAACCCCACAGATACGCAGTATTTT
CASSHPPGQTNPTDTQYF
>TRBV27|.|TRBD1|TRBJ1-1
TGTGCCAGCAGTTTATGGGGAGACAGGGACGGGATGAACACTGAAGCTTTCTTT
CASSLWGDRDGMNTEAFF
>TRBV27|.|TRBD1|TRBJ2-5
TGTGCCAGCAGTTCGGGACAGGGGGGACTCTCGACCCAGTACTTC
CASSSGQGGLSTQYF
>TRBV9|.|TRBD2|TRBJ2-5
TGTGCCAGCGGGTTGAGCGGGGGCCGAGGAGAGACCCAGTACTTC
CASGLSGGRGETQYF
>TRBV5-1|.|TRBD1|TRBJ2-7
TGCGCCAGCAGCTTAAGCAGGGGGACCTACGAGCAGTACTTC
CASSLSRGTYEQYF
>TRBV5-8|.|.|TRBJ2-2
TGTGCCAGCAGCTCCGGGACACCTGGGGTGGCCGGGGAGCTGTTTTTT
CASSSGTPGVAGELFF
>TRBV10-3|.|.|TRBJ2-7
TGTGCCATAAAGGAACAGGGGGTTCAAGCGGGAGGTTACCACGAGCAGTACTTC
CAIKEQGVQAGGYHEQYF
>TRBV4-3|.|.|TRBJ2-3
TGCGCCAGCAGCCAAGAGACAGAAGATACGCAGTATTTT
CASSQETEDTQYF
>TRBV5-1|.|TRBD1|TRBJ2-3
TGCGCCAGCAGCTTGGGACAGGGGTCTACGCAGTATTTT
CASSLGQGSTQYF
>TRBV24-1|.|TRBD2|TRBJ2-5
TGTGCCACCAGTGACCCCGGGACTAGCGGGGGACCGTACCAAGAGACCCAGTACTTC
CATSDPGTSGGPYQETQYF
>TRBV5-1|.|.|TRBJ2-1
TGCGCCAGCACCACAGGGTCCCTCTCCTACAATGAGCAGTTCTTC
CASTTGSLSYNEQFF
>TRBV5-4|.|.|TRBJ2-3
TGTGCCAGCAGTTACCCCGGGGAAATCACAGATACGCAGTATTTT
CASSYPGEITDTQYF
>TRBV28|once|.|TRBJ2-1
TGTGCCAGCAGTTTATCCGATGAAGGGGGGGGCTTACAGTTCTTC
CASSLSDEGGGLQFF
>TRBV24-1|.|.|TRBJ1-2
TGTGCCACCAGTGATCAATCCTCGACAGATAACTATGGCTACACCTTC
CATSDQSSTDNYGYTF
>TRBV2|.|TRBD2|TRBJ2-3
TGTGCCAGCAGGACCCGACTAGCGGGATACACAGATACGCAGTATTTT
CASRTRLAGYTDTQYF
>TRBV2|once|TRBD1|TRBJ1-6
TGTGCCAGCCAGGGGGCGGGGAATTCACCCCTCCACTTT
CASQGAGNSPLHF
>TRBV6-5|once|.|TRBJ2-1
TGTGCCAGCAGTCCGGGATTTAACAATGAGCAGTTCTTC
CASSPGFNNEQFF
>TRBV5-4|.|TRBD2|TRBJ2-7
TGTGCCAGCAGCGGGGGACTAGCGGGAGGGTACGAGCAGTACTTC
CASSGGLAGGYEQYF
>TRBV9|.|.|TRBJ1-3
TGTGCCAGCAGCACCCGCGGCAGGGCTGGAAACACCATATATTTT
CASSTRGRAGNTIYF
>TRBV6-5|.|TRBD1|TRBJ2-5
TGTGCCAGCACTCCGGGACAGGGTGGGCAGACCCAGTACTTC
CASTPGQGGQTQYF
>TRBV5-4|.|TRBD1|TRBJ2-1
TGTGCCAGCAGCCGATACGGGACAGGGACCGGGAATGAGCAGTTCTTC
CASSRYGTGTGNEQFF
>TRBV21-1|.|.|TRBJ1-2
TGTGCCAGCAGCCGCGGGCGGGACTATGGCTACACCTTC
CASSRGRDYGYTF